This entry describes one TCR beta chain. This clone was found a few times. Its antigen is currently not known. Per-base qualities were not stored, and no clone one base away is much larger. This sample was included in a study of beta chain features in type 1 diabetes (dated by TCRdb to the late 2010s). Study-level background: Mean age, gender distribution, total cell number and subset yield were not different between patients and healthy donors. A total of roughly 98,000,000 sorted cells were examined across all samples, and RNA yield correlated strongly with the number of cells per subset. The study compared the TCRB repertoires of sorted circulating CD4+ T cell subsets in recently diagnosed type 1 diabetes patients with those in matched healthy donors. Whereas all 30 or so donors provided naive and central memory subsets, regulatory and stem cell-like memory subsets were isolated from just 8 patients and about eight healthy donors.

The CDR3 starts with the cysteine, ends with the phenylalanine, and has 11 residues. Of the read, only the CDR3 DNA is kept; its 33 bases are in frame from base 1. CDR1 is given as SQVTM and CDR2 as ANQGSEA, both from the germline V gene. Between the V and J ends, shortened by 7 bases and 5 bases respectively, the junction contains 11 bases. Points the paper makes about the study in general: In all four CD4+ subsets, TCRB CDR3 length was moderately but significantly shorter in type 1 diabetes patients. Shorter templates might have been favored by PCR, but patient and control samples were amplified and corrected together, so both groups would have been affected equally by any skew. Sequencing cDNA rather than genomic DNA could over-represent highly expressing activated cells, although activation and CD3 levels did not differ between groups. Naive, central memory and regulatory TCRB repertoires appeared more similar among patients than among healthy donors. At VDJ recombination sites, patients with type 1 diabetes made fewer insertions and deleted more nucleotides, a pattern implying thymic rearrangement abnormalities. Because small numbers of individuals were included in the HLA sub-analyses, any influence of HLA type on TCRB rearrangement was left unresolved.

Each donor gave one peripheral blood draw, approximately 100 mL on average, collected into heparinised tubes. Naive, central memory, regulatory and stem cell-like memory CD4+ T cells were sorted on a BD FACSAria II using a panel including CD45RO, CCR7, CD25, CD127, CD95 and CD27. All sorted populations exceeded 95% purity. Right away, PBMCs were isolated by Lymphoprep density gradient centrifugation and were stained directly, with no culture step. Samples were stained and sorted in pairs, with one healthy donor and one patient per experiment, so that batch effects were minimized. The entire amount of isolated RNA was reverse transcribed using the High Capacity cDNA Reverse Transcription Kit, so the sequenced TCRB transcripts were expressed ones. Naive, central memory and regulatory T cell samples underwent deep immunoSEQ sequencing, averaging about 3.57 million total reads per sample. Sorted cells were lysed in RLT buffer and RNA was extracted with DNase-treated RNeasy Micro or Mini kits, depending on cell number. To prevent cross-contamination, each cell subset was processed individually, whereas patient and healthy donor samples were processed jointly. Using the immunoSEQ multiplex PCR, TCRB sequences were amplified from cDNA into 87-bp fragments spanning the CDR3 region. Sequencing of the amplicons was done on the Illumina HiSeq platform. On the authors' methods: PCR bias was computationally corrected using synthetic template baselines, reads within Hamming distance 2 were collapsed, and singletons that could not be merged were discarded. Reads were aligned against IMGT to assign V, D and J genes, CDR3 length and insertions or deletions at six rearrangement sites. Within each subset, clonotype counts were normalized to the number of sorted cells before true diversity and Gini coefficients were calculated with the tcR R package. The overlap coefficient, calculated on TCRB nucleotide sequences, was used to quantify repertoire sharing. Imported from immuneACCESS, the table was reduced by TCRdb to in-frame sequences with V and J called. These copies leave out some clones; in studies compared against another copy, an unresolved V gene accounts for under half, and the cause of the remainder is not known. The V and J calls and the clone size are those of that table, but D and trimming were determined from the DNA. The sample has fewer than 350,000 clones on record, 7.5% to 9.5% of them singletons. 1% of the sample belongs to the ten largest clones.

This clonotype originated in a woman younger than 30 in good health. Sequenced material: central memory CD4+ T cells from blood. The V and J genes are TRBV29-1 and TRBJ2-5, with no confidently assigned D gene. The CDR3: CSAKLPETQYF. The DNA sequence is TGCAGCGCCAAGTTGCCCGAGACCCAGTACTTC.